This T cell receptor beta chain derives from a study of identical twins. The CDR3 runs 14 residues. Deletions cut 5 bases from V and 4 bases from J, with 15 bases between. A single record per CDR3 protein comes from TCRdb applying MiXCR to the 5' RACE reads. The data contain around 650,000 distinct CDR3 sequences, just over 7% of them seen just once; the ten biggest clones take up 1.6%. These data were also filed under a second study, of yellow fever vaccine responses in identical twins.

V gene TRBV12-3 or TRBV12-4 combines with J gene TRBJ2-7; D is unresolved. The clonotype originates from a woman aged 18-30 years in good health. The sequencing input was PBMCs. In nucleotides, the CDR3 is TGTGCCAGCAGTGATTTCACAACGGATTACGAGCAGTACTTC. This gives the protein CASSDFTTDYEQYF.